This T cell receptor (beta chain) was captured in a study of blood T cell repertoires in COVID-19. Study-wide context: Acute-phase and convalescent COVID-19 samples originated in the United States, Italy and Spain.

J lost 0 bases, V lost 6 bases, and 6 bases had no gene match. This CDR3 is built from 17 residues. Germline values: CDR1 SNHLY, CDR2 FYNNEI. Libraries were prepared by immunoSEQ multiplex PCR; TCRdb keeps only in-frame clonotypes and omits some of them. The table includes about 200,000 clones, about nine tenths detected once. The rearrangement links TRBV2 to TRBJ2-6, with 9 bases identical to TRBD1. This clonotype was obtained from a man older than 75 with acute or convalescent COVID-19. Material for sequencing was peripheral blood. The CDR3 spells CASRDRDRASGANVLTF. The DNA of the CDR3 is TGTGCCAGCAGGGACCGGGACAGGGCCTCTGGGGCCAACGTCCTGACTTTC.